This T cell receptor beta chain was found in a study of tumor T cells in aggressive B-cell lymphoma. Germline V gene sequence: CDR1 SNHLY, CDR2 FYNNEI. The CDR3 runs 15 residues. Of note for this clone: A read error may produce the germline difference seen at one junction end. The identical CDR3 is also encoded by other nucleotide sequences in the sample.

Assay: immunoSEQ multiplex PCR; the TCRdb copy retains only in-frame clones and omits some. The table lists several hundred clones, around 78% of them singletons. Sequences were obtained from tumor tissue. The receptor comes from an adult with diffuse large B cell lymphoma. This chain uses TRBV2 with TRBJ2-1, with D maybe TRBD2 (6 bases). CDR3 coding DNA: TGTGCCAGCAGGGAGTTCGGGGGTTGGTACAATGAGCAATTCTTC. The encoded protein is CASREFGGWYNEQFF.